The 26 T cell receptor beta chains below were found in one sample sequenced in a study of cytomegalovirus exposure and HLA in healthy donors. Clones were sequenced by immunoSEQ multiplex PCR, and TCRdb holds only the in-frame ones, with some missing. The data contain about 150,000 clones, 70% to 90% of them seen just once; the ten biggest clones take up 2.5% to 4%. Sequencing used PBMCs. These receptors originate from a woman aged 18-29 years in good health and CMV-seropositive.

This clone occurred once. The chain links TRBV11-3 to TRBJ2-3; D is perhaps TRBD2 (6 bases). In germline, CDR1 is SGHNT, CDR2 YENEEA. Trimming took off 1 base at V and 2 bases at J, with 13 bases between the two ends. CDR3 length: 16 amino acids. The CDR3: CASSLVWTTLTDTQYF. The CDR3 bases are TGTGCCAGCAGCTTAGTATGGACTACCCTCACAGATACGCAGTATTTT.

The chain uses TRBV6-5 and TRBJ2-3, with a tentative D call TRBD2 (6 bases). Germline lookup yields CDR1 MNHEY and CDR2 SVGAGI. The CDR3 contains 15 residues. Trimming pared 7 bases from V and 0 bases from J, leaving 14 bases between. The CDR3: CASNRGGPSTDTQYF. The CDR3 DNA is TGTGCCAGCAACCGTGGAGGGCCTAGCACAGATACGCAGTATTTT.

The chain carries TRBV2 and TRBJ2-3; possibly TRBD2 for D (6 bases). CDR1 is SNHLY, CDR2 FYNNEI, per germline. The CDR3 length is 16 residues. Trimming took off 11 bases at V and 0 bases at J, with 21 bases between the two ends. As DNA, the CDR3 is TGTGCCTCGAGTCTTAGAGGGAGGACTAGCACAGATACGCAGTATTTT. Protein sequence: CASSLRGRTSTDTQYF.

To note about this clone: This CDR3 is also generated by other DNA sequences in the sample. The rearrangement joins TRBV5-1 to TRBJ1-2, with D unresolved. The CDR3 has 12 residues. The V end lost 0 bases, the J end lost 4 bases, and 4 bases lay between the germline ends. Germline V CDR1 and CDR2: SGHRS, YFSETQ. CDR3 sequence reads: CASSLAGYGYTF. The CDR3 DNA sequence: TGCGCCAGCAGCTTGGCGGGCTATGGCTACACCTTC. Combining the CDR3 with reference TRBV5-1 and TRBJ1-2 gives the whole variable domain KAGVTQTPRYLIKTRGQQVTLSCSPISGHRSVSWYQQTPGQGLQFLFEYFSETQRNKGNFPGRFSGRQFSNSRSEMNVSTLELGDSALYLCASSLAGYGYTFGSGTRLTVV.

The CDR3 DNA follows: TGTGCCAGCAGTTACGACCCGGGACAGGGGAGAGAGACCCAGTACTTC. This translates into CASSYDPGQGRETQYF. The chain uses TRBV6-6 and TRBJ2-5; 10 nucleotides align to TRBD1. This CDR3 is built from 16 residues. The V gene's germline CDR1 is MNHNY and CDR2 SVGAGI (reference sequence). Unmatched junction bases numbered 7, after V lost 2 bases and J lost 4 bases.

The genes are TRBV5-1 and TRBJ2-5, with D tentatively TRBD2 (5 bases). The CDR3 is 13 residues long. V dropped 7 bases and J dropped 1 base, with 11 bases sitting between them. Germline V gene lookup returns CDR1 SGHRS and CDR2 YFSETQ. Here the CDR3 reads CASGPEGQETQYF. The DNA for the CDR3 is TGCGCCAGCGGTCCCGAGGGCCAAGAGACCCAGTACTTC.

This clone was counted a few times. The CDR3 region is CASSPVGQTYGYTF. The CDR3 nucleotides are TGTGCCAGCAGCCCTGTTGGGCAAACCTATGGCTACACCTTC. The chain couples TRBV7-9 to TRBJ1-2; unclear D gene. The CDR3 consists of 14 residues. The V end lost 5 bases, the J end lost 4 bases, and 14 bases lay between the germline ends. Germline lookup yields CDR1 SEHNR and CDR2 FQNEAQ (reference sequence).

The chain couples TRBV27 to TRBJ2-5, with unresolved D. Trimming pared 5 bases from V and 2 bases from J, leaving 9 bases between. CDR3 length: 13 amino acids. Germline values: CDR1 MNHEY, CDR2 SMNVEV (reference sequence). The CDR3 sequence: CASSPNAQETQYF. CDR3 in DNA: TGTGCCAGCAGTCCCAACGCGCAAGAGACCCAGTACTTC.

This chain uses TRBV29-1 with TRBJ2-6; D not certain. With 4 bases removed from V and 4 bases from J, the gap between germline ends came to 11 bases. Germline CDR1 reads SQVTM; CDR2 reads ANQGSEA. The CDR3 sequence is 14 residues long. The CDR3 sequence is CSVGGSSGANVLTF. The DNA of the CDR3 is TGCAGCGTTGGAGGTAGTTCAGGGGCCAACGTCCTGACTTTC.

The chain has TRBV2 and TRBJ2-5; weak D call: TRBD1 (5 bases). The CDR3 extends over 13 amino acids. The V gene's germline CDR1 is SNHLY and CDR2 FYNNEI. V lost 10 bases, J lost 4 bases, and 16 bases lay in between. In DNA, the CDR3 is TGTGCCACCAACAGTGGGGCTGGAGAGACCCAGTACTTC. The encoded protein is CATNSGAGETQYF.

The chain recombines TRBV6-1 with TRBJ2-7, with D tentatively TRBD2 (7 bases). Trimming took off 1 base at V and 3 bases at J, with 19 bases between the two ends. Per germline, CDR1 MNHNS and CDR2 SASEGT. The CDR3 runs to 17 residues. CDR3 nucleotide sequence: TGTGCCAGCAGTGAAGTATTCGGGGGGCGGATCAACTACGAGCAGTACTTC. This encodes CASSEVFGGRINYEQYF.

The chain is built from TRBV6-1 and TRBJ2-7, with a weak D call TRBD2 (6 bases). CDR1 MNHNS and CDR2 SASEGT come from the germline V gene. The CDR3 runs to 14 residues. V gave up 6 bases and J gave up 0 bases, with 12 bases separating them. CDR3 amino acids: CASRRLGSSYEQYF. The CDR3 nucleotides read TGTGCCAGCAGACGACTAGGGAGCTCCTACGAGCAGTACTTC.

The chain combines TRBV5-1 with TRBJ2-4, with 9 nucleotides matching TRBD1. The CDR3 consists of 16 residues. The ends lost 4 bases at V and 4 bases at J; junction bases unmatched: 9. Per the germline V gene, CDR1 is SGHRS and CDR2 is YFSETQ. CDR3 sequence: CASSQGTGRLKNIQYF. The CDR3 DNA follows: TGCGCCAGCAGCCAAGGGACAGGGCGCCTTAAAAACATTCAGTACTTC. Variable domain in full (rest from reference TRBV5-1 and TRBJ2-4): KAGVTQTPRYLIKTRGQQVTLSCSPISGHRSVSWYQQTPGQGLQFLFEYFSETQRNKGNFPGRFSGRQFSNSRSEMNVSTLELGDSALYLCASSQGTGRLKNIQYFGAGTRLSVL.

The chain combines TRBV9 with TRBJ2-1; D is uncertain. Trimming took off 0 bases at V and 9 bases at J, with 7 bases between the two ends. The CDR3 contains 12 residues. The V gene's germline CDR1 is SGDLS and CDR2 YYNGEE. The CDR3 sequence is CASSVVGGEQFF. The DNA of the CDR3 is TGTGCCAGCAGCGTAGTAGGCGGTGAGCAGTTCTTC.

This chain joins TRBV4-1 and TRBJ2-7; 8 nucleotides agree with TRBD1. The V gene end was trimmed by 5 bases and the J gene end by 7 bases; junction bases not matched to a gene: 16. Germline V gene sequence: CDR1 MGHRA, CDR2 YSYEKL. The CDR3 runs 16 residues. Here the CDR3 reads CASSSGLGQDLWEQYF. The CDR3 nucleotides read TGCGCCAGCAGCAGTGGGTTGGGACAGGATCTTTGGGAGCAGTACTTC.

This sequence joins TRBV25-1 and TRBJ1-5; 9 bases align to TRBD1. The CDR3 covers 15 residues. Looked up from germline, CDR1 is MGHDK and CDR2 is SYGVNS. Trimming cost V 6 bases and J 5 bases; bases outside gene matches: 8. The CDR3 nucleotides read TGTGCCAGCAGCCCGGGGGGACAGGGAGATCAGCCCCAGCATTTT. Translated, it gives CASSPGGQGDQPQHF.

The J gene is TRBJ2-5, the V gene TRBV2; 9 nucleotides agree with TRBD1. With V trimmed by 0 bases and J by 2 bases, 7 bases remained unmatched. There are 17 residues in the CDR3. The germline V gene encodes CDR1 SNHLY and CDR2 FYNNEI. CDR3 in amino acids: CASSEAGTGTLQETQYF. CDR3 DNA sequence: TGTGCCAGCAGTGAAGCTGGGACAGGGACCCTACAAGAGACCCAGTACTTC.

The chain combines TRBV6-5 with TRBJ1-5, with D perhaps TRBD1 (5 bases). Germline V gene sequence: CDR1 MNHEY, CDR2 SVGAGI. The ends were cut back, 7 bases at V and 5 bases at J, with 12 bases in the middle. CDR3 length equals 13 residues. The CDR3 loop is CASTRGRDQPQHF. CDR3 in DNA: TGTGCCAGCACACGGGGGAGGGATCAGCCCCAGCATTTT.

The V call is TRBV7-2, the J call TRBJ2-7; D is possibly TRBD2 (7 bases). CDR1 and CDR2 from the germline V gene are SGHTA and FQGNSA. The V and J ends lost 0 bases and 1 base respectively, with 13 bases between them. This CDR3 region has 16 residues. The CDR3 sequence: CASSLAGGGLSYEQYF. CDR3 sequence (DNA): TGTGCCAGCAGCTTAGCGGGCGGGGGCCTATCCTACGAGCAGTACTTC. Full variable domain (remainder filled in from reference TRBV7-2 and TRBJ2-7): GAGVSQSPSNKVTEKGKDVELRCDPISGHTALYWYRQSLGQGLEFLIYFQGNSAPDKSGLPSDRFSAERTGGSVSTLTIQRTQQEDSAVYLCASSLAGGGLSYEQYFGPGTRLTVT.

The chain recombines TRBV5-1 with TRBJ1-2; D might be TRBD1 (5 bases). Trimming took off 0 bases at V and 4 bases at J, with 10 bases between the two ends. In germline, CDR1 is SGHRS, CDR2 YFSETQ. This CDR3 has 14 residues. The CDR3 protein is CASSLVQGLYGYTF. CDR3 nucleotide sequence: TGCGCCAGCAGCTTGGTGCAGGGCCTCTATGGCTACACCTTC. Using reference TRBV5-1 and TRBJ1-2 for the parts outside the CDR3, the full variable domain is KAGVTQTPRYLIKTRGQQVTLSCSPISGHRSVSWYQQTPGQGLQFLFEYFSETQRNKGNFPGRFSGRQFSNSRSEMNVSTLELGDSALYLCASSLVQGLYGYTFGSGTRLTVV.

This clone was counted between two and nine times. The rearrangement uses TRBV30 and TRBJ2-7, with TRBD2 matching over 13 bases. The CDR3 length is 17 residues. Germline assignment: CDR1 GTSNPN and CDR2 SVGIG (reference sequence). V trimming: 0 bases; J trimming: 3 bases; junction bases outside the gene matches: 8. CDR3 DNA sequence: TGTGCCTGGAGTGTTGGACTAGCGGGAGCGCTGAGCTACGAGCAGTACTTC. It translates to CAWSVGLAGALSYEQYF.

The table lists this clone with a count of one. This chain links TRBV11-3 with TRBJ2-3; unclear D gene. This CDR3 is 13 amino acids long. The germline V and J ends were trimmed by 1 base and 1 base, with 3 bases remaining between them. Germline CDR1 reads SGHNT; CDR2 reads YENEEA. The CDR3, as DNA: TGTGCCAGCAGCTTAGGAGGCACAGATACGCAGTATTTT. Its protein is CASSLGGTDTQYF.

The chain joins TRBV5-5 to TRBJ2-7, with 9 bases identical to TRBD1. The CDR3 runs 12 residues. V lost 4 bases and J lost 6; bases outside the gene matches: 2. CDR1 SGHKS and CDR2 YYEKEE come from the germline V gene (reference sequence). The CDR3 sequence: CASSAQGAEQYF. The CDR3 region has the DNA TGTGCCAGCAGCGCACAGGGGGCCGAGCAGTACTTC.

The chain is built from TRBV21-1 and TRBJ1-2. TRBV21-1 is termed a pseudogene. The CDR3 is 16 residues long. The CDR3 nucleotides read TGTGCCAGCAGCAAAGAGGAGGGTACGTACTTACTTGGCTACACCTTC. It encodes CASSKEEGTYLLGYTF.

This chain links TRBV4-2 with TRBJ2-1; 8 positions agree with TRBD1. J gave up 7 bases and V 3 bases, and 8 bases lay outside the gene matches. Germline lookup yields CDR1 LGHNA and CDR2 YNFKEQ. This CDR3 has 15 amino acids. This CDR3 is CASSQDRDPGNEQFF. CDR3 DNA sequence: TGTGCCAGCAGCCAGGACAGGGATCCTGGGAATGAGCAGTTCTTC.

The chain joins TRBV30 to TRBJ1-3; no reliable D call. Germline CDR1 is GTSNPN and CDR2 is SVGIG (reference sequence). CDR3 length: 14 amino acids. V gave up 0 bases and J gave up 2 bases, with 8 bases separating them. CDR3: CAWSVSPPGNTIYF. CDR3 DNA sequence: TGTGCCTGGAGTGTGAGTCCCCCTGGAAACACCATATATTTT.